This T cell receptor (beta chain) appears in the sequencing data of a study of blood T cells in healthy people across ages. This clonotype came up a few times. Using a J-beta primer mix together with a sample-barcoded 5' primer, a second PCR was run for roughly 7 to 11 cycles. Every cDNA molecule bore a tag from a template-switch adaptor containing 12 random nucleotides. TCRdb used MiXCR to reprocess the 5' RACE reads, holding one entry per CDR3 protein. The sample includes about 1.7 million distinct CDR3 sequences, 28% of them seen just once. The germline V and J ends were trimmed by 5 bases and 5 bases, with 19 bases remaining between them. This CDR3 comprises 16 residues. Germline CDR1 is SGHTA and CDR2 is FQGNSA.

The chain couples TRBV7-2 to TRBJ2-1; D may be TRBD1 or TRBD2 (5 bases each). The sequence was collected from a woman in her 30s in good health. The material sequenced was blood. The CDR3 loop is CASSPRGTARNNEQFF. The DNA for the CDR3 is TGTGCCAGCAGCCCAAGAGGGACGGCGCGTAACAATGAGCAGTTCTTC.